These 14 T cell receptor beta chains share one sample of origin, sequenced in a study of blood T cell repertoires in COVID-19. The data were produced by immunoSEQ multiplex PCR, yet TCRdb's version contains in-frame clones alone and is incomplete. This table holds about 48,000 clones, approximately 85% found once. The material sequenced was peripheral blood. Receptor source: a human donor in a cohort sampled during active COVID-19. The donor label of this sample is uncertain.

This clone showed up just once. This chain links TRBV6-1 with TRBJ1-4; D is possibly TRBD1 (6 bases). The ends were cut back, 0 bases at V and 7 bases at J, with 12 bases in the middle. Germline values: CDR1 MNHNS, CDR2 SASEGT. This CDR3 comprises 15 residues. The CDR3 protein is CASSEAQGHREKLFF. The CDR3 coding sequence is TGTGCCAGCAGTGAAGCGCAGGGGCATCGTGAAAAACTGTTTTTT.

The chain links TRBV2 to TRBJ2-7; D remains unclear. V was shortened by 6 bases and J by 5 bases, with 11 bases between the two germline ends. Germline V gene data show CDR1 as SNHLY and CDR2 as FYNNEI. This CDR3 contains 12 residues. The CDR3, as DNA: TGTGCCAGCAGCGTTGCTAAGAACGAGCAGTACTTC. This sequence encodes CASSVAKNEQYF.

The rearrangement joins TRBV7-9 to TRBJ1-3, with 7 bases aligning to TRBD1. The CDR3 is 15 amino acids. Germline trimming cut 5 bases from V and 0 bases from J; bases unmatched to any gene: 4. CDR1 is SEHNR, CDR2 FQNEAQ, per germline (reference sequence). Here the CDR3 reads CASSPGTASGNTIYF. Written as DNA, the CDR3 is TGTGCCAGCAGCCCAGGGACAGCCTCTGGAAACACCATATATTTT.

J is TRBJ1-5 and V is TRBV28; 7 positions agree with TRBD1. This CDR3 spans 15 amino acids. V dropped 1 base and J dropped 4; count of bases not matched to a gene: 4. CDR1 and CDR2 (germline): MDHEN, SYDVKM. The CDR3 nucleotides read TGTGCCAGCAGTTTATTCCCCAGGGGGAATCAGCCCCAGCATTTT. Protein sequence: CASSLFPRGNQPQHF.

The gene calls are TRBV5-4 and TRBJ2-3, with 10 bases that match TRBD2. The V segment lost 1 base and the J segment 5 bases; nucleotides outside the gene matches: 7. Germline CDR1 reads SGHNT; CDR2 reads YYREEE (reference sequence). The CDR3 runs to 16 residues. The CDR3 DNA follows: TGTGCCAGCAGCTTGCCCCCCCAGCGGGGGGGAGATACGCAGTATTTT. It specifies CASSLPPQRGGDTQYF. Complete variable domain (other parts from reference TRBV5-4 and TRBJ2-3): ETGVTQSPTHLIKTRGQQVTLRCSSQSGHNTVSWYQQALGQGPQFIFQYYREEENGRGNFPPRFSGLQFPNYSSELNVNALELDDSALYLCASSLPPQRGGDTQYFGPGTRLTVL.

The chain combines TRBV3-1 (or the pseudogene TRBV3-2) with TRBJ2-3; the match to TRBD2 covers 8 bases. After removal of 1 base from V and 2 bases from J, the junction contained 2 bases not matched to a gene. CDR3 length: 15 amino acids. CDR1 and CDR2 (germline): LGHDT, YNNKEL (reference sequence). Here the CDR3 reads CASSQGGGFTDTQYF. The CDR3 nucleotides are TGTGCCAGCAGCCAAGGCGGGGGGTTCACAGATACGCAGTATTTT.

The CDR3 nucleotides are TGCGCCAGCAGCTTAGCAGAAAACAGGGTTATCGGGGAGCTGTTTTTT. Translated: CASSLAENRVIGELFF. The V and J genes are TRBV5-1 and TRBJ2-2, with D possibly matching TRBD1 (6 bases). The CDR3 covers 16 residues. Between the trimmed V and J ends, which lost 2 bases and 7 bases, there was a span of 18 bases. The germline gives CDR1 SGHRS, CDR2 YFSETQ.

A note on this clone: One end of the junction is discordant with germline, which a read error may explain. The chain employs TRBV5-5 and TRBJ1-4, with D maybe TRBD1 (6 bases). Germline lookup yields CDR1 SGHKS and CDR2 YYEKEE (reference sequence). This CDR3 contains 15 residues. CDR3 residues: CASSSRGAPNEKLFF. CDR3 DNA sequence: TGTGCCAGCAGCTCTCGGGGGGCCCCTAACGAAAAACTGTTTTTT.

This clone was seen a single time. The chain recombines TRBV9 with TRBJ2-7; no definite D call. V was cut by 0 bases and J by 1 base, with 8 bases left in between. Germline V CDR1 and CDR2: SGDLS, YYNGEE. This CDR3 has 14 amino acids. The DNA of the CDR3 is TGTGCCAGCAGCGTAGATACTGATTCCTACGAGCAGTACTTC. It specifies CASSVDTDSYEQYF.

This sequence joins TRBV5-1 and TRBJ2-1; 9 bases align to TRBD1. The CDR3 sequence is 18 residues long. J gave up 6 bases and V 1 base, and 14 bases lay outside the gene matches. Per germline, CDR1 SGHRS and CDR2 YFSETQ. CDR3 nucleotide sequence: TGCGCCAGCAGCTTGACCGGGACAGGGTCTATTGGGGGCAATGAGCAGTTCTTC. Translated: CASSLTGTGSIGGNEQFF.

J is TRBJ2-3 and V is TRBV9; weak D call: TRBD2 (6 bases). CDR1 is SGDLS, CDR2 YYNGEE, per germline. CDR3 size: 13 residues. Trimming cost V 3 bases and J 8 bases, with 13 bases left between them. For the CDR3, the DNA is TGTGCCAGCAGCGGACTAGATCTTCGTACGCAGTATTTT. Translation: CASSGLDLRTQYF.

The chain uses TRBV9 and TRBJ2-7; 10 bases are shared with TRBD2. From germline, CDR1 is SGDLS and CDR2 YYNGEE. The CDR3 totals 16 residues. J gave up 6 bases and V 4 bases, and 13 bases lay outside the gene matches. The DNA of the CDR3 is TGTGCCAGCAGCACCGGACTAGCGGCAAGATACAGCGAGCAGTACTTC. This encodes CASSTGLAARYSEQYF.

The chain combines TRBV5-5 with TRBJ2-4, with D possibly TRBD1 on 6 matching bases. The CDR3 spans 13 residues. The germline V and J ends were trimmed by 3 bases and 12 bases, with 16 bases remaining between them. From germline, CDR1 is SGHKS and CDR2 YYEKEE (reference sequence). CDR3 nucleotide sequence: TGTGCCAGCAGCTCAACCGGGGAAGGGGGTCAGTACTTC. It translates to CASSSTGEGGQYF.

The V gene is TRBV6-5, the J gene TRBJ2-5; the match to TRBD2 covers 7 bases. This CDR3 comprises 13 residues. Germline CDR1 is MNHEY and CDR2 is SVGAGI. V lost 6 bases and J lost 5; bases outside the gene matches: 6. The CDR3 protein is CASSPRGYETQYF. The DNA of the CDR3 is TGTGCCAGCAGCCCGCGGGGGTACGAGACCCAGTACTTC.